These 23 T cell receptor beta chains were all obtained from the same sample, sequenced in a study of T cells in Graves' hyperthyroidism and ophthalmopathy. Amplification yielded TCR beta CDR3 regions, with RNA transcripts as the source. A first-round RT-PCR of the TCR CDR3 used the HTBI primer set. TCRdb recomputed calls from the multiplex PCR reads with MiXCR, one row per CDR3 protein. The sample contains fewer than 650,000 distinct CDR3 sequences, approximately 13% of which appear only once. The material sequenced was blood. The receptors originated from a woman under 40 with Graves' hyperthyroidism that later progressed to Graves' ophthalmopathy.

This clonotype was seen many times. The rearrangement uses TRBV7-2 and TRBJ1-3; D is unresolved. Trimming took off 5 bases at V and 3 bases at J, with 8 bases between the two ends. Germline CDR1 is SGHTA and CDR2 is FQGNSA. This CDR3 is 13 amino acids long. CDR3 coding DNA: TGTGCCAGCAGCCCCCGCGGTGGAAACACCATATATTTT. Translation gives CASSPRGGNTIYF.

This clonotype was seen a single time. It may be a read error: a sequence one base away is much more abundant. This chain uses TRBV11-3 with TRBJ1-3, with D tentatively TRBD1 (6 bases). Germline V CDR1 and CDR2: SGHNT, YENEEA. The V and J ends lost 5 bases and 4 bases respectively, with 15 bases between them. The CDR3 contains 15 residues. CDR3 in amino acids: CASSPTDSCGNTIYF. CDR3 DNA sequence: TGTGCCAGCAGCCCGACGGACAGTTGCGGAAACACCATATATTTT. The whole variable domain, filled in from reference TRBV11-3 and TRBJ1-3, reads EAGVVQSPRYKIIEKKQPVAFWCNPISGHNTLYWYLQNLGQGPELLIRYENEEAVDDSQLPKDRFSAERLKGVDSTLKIQPAELGDSAVYLCASSPTDSCGNTIYFGEGSWLTVV.

This clonotype has ten or more counts. The chain carries TRBV20-1 and TRBJ2-7; D remains unclear. Germline-derived CDR1 and CDR2 are DFQATT and SNEGSKA (reference sequence). The CDR3 has 14 amino acids. The V end was cut by 1 base, the J end by 2 bases, with 12 bases between. For the CDR3, the DNA is TGCAGTGCTAGAGCGCCCGGTACTCCCTACGAGCAGTACTTC. Encoded protein: CSARAPGTPYEQYF.

This clonotype was seen repeatedly, ten times or more. The chain carries TRBV11-2 and TRBJ1-1; D not resolved. The germline V gene encodes CDR1 SGHAT and CDR2 FQNNGV. This CDR3 has 12 residues. V was cut by 0 bases and J by 6 bases, with 5 bases left in between. CDR3 loop: CASSLEVSEAFF. The CDR3 DNA is TGTGCCAGCAGCTTAGAAGTCTCTGAAGCTTTCTTT.

This clonotype was seen ten or more times. The chain uses TRBV7-9 and TRBJ2-1; D unresolved. The CDR3 is 15 amino acids. The V end lost 2 bases, the J end lost 6 bases, and 14 bases lay between the germline ends. CDR1 and CDR2 (germline): SEHNR, FQNEAQ (reference sequence). The CDR3, as DNA: TGTGCCAGCAGCTTAAAACTCCCCGGCCGCAATGAGCAGTTCTTC. Translating it yields CASSLKLPGRNEQFF.

Ten or more counts support this clonotype. The genes are TRBV20-1 and TRBJ1-1, with a weak D call TRBD1 (5 bases). Germline loops: CDR1 DFQATT, CDR2 SNEGSKA (reference sequence). V lost 2 bases and J 6 bases, leaving 16 bases between the germline ends. The CDR3 runs to 14 residues. The CDR3 nucleotides are TGCAGTGCTAGACTGCCCTGGGGGGGGGCTGAAGCTTTCTTT. Protein sequence: CSARLPWGGAEAFF.

This clonotype showed up just a few times. The chain is built from TRBV6-2 or TRBV6-3 and TRBJ2-5; possibly TRBD1 or TRBD2 for D (6 bases each). Trimming cost V 9 bases and J 2 bases, with 25 bases left between them. Germline CDR1 and CDR2: MNHEY and SVGEGT. The CDR3 runs to 17 residues. The CDR3 sequence is CASRYHSGGAVQETQYF. CDR3 bases: TGTGCCAGTCGATACCATTCCGGGGGCGCGGTACAAGAGACCCAGTACTTC.

In this sample, this clonotype turned up many times. The chain links TRBV27 to TRBJ1-4; TRBD1 agrees at 7 bases. Germline lookup yields CDR1 MNHEY and CDR2 SMNVEV (reference sequence). This CDR3 spans 15 amino acids. The V gene end was trimmed by 5 bases and the J gene end by 3 bases; junction bases not matched to a gene: 6. The DNA for the CDR3 is TGTGCCAGCAGTCCCGGGGACAGACCTAATGAAAAACTGTTTTTT. It is translated as CASSPGDRPNEKLFF.

This clonotype was observed a handful of times. A much larger clone is a single base away; this may be a read error. The chain combines TRBV5-4 with TRBJ2-1, with 8 bases matching TRBD1. The trim removed 3 bases at V and 5 bases at J, leaving 1 base unmatched. Germline CDR1 and CDR2: SGHNT and YYREEE (reference sequence). This CDR3 is 13 amino acids long. Here the CDR3 DNA reads TGTGCCAGCAGCTGGGACAGGAACAATGAGCAGTTCTTC. Protein: CASSWDRNNEQFF.

This clonotype was seen many times. V is TRBV6-5 and J is TRBJ1-3; 8 positions agree with TRBD1. Trimming removed 0 bases from V and 2 bases from J; junction bases left unmatched: 0. CDR3 size: 15 residues. Germline CDR1 is MNHEY and CDR2 is SVGAGI. The CDR3 is CASSYSTGAGNTIYF. In DNA form, the CDR3 reads TGTGCCAGCAGTTACTCGACAGGGGCTGGAAACACCATATATTTT.

This clonotype appeared a few times. This chain joins TRBV5-4 and TRBJ1-2; 9 bases are a match to TRBD1. The length of the CDR3 is 14 residues. The V and J ends lost 6 bases and 8 bases, in that order; junction bases with no gene match: 11. The V gene's germline CDR1 is SGHNT and CDR2 YYREEE (reference sequence). In DNA form, the CDR3 reads TGTGCCAGCACCCCGACTGGGGACAGGGTGGGCTACACCTTC. Translated, it gives CASTPTGDRVGYTF. Looking up the rest from reference TRBV5-4 and TRBJ1-2 gives the full variable domain: ETGVTQSPTHLIKTRGQQVTLRCSSQSGHNTVSWYQQALGQGPQFIFQYYREEENGRGNFPPRFSGLQFPNYSSELNVNALELDDSALYLCASTPTGDRVGYTFGSGTRLTVV.

The chain combines TRBV12-3 or TRBV12-4 with TRBJ2-2; the match to TRBD2 covers 12 bases. CDR3 length equals 13 residues. V shed 10 bases and J 7 bases; nucleotides not matched to a gene: 4. The CDR3 loop is CATSGRGDGELFF. The CDR3 nucleotides read TGTGCCACTAGCGGGAGGGGCGACGGGGAGCTGTTTTTT.

V usage is TRBV30 and J usage is TRBJ1-1; no definite D call. The ends were cut back, 1 base at V and 1 base at J, with 10 bases in the middle. There are 14 residues in the CDR3. The germline gives CDR1 GTSNPN, CDR2 SVGIG (reference sequence). CDR3 coding DNA: TGTGCCTGGAGTGAAGGGTTCGGGAACACTGAAGCTTTCTTT. It encodes CAWSEGFGNTEAFF.

About this clonotype: A much larger clone differs by one base, so this may be a read error. V is TRBV10-3 and J is TRBJ1-1; D is undetermined. Germline CDR1 ENHRY, CDR2 SYGVKD. The CDR3 runs to 14 residues. The CDR3 sequence: CAISDPGLNTGAFF. CDR3 coding DNA: TGTGCCATCAGTGACCCCGGATTGAACACTGGAGCTTTCTTT.

This clonotype was recorded many times. The chain employs TRBV20-1 and TRBJ2-5; tentative D call: TRBD2 (5 bases). Deletions cut 6 bases from V and 0 bases from J, with 8 bases between. Germline V lookup: CDR1 DFQATT, CDR2 SNEGSKA (reference sequence). CDR3 length: 12 residues. CDR3 region: CSAAGDQETQYF. For the CDR3, the DNA is TGCAGTGCGGCCGGGGACCAAGAGACCCAGTACTTC.

This clonotype has ten or more counts. This chain uses TRBV19 with TRBJ2-1, with 11 bases that match TRBD1. Trimming took 10 bases from V and 8 from J; bases not matched to a gene: 13. CDR1 is LNHDA, CDR2 SQIVND, per germline (reference sequence). CDR3 length equals 15 residues. The CDR3 DNA sequence: TGTGCCATTTCTTACGGGACAGGGGGGCCCGATGAGCAGTTCTTC. Translated, it gives CAISYGTGGPDEQFF.

Concerning this clonotype itself: Without the conserved terminal phenylalanine or tryptophan, this CDR3 likely stems from a read error. The rearrangement joins TRBV11-2 to TRBJ1-2, with D possibly being TRBD1 (5 bases). The CDR3 consists of 14 residues. The ends were cut back, 8 bases at V and 5 bases at J, with 18 bases in the middle. In germline, CDR1 is SGHAT, CDR2 FQNNGV. CDR3 in amino acids: CASGPGPNEYGYTL. CDR3 bases: TGTGCCAGCGGACCAGGGCCGAATGAGTATGGCTACACCCTC.

Comment on this clonotype: Just one base apart from a much larger clone, this may be a read error. The DNA for the CDR3 is TGTGCCAGCAGTTTACAGGGTCCTTCTGCTAATGAAAAACTGTGTTTT. This sequence encodes CASSLQGPSANEKLCF. The chain combines TRBV27 with TRBJ1-4; perhaps TRBD1 as D (5 bases). The length of the CDR3 is 16 residues. Germline lookup yields CDR1 MNHEY and CDR2 SMNVEV (reference sequence).

This clonotype was seen ten or more times. The rearrangement links TRBV18 to TRBJ1-1; possibly TRBD1 for D (5 bases). With 3 bases removed from V and 0 bases from J, the gap between germline ends came to 23 bases. This CDR3 contains 19 residues. Germline V gives CDR1 KGHSH, CDR2 LQKENI. CDR3 nucleotides: TGTGCCAGCTCACCGACCACTGACCTCAGGGTAATGGTGAACACTGAAGCTTTCTTT. Translated, it gives CASSPTTDLRVMVNTEAFF.

This clonotype has ten or more counts. In DNA, the CDR3 is TGTGCCAGCAGCTTGGGGGGGGGCGCGTTGGCTTTCTTT. Residues: CASSLGGGALAFF. The V gene is TRBV7-9, the J gene TRBJ1-1, with a possible D match to TRBD1 (6 bases). In germline, CDR1 is SEHNR, CDR2 FQNEAQ (reference sequence). The CDR3 is 13 amino acids. The V end lost 3 bases, the J end lost 11 bases, and 16 bases lay between the germline ends.

This clonotype was seen repeatedly, ten times or more. The gene calls are TRBV14 and TRBJ2-7; no clear D gene. Germline lookup yields CDR1 SGHDN and CDR2 FVKESK. Trimming cost V 1 base and J 5 bases, with 3 bases left between them. The CDR3 loop spans 11 amino acids. CDR3 loop: CASSQVDEQYF. CDR3 sequence (DNA): TGTGCCAGCAGCCAAGTCGACGAGCAGTACTTC.

The rearrangement joins TRBV20-1 to TRBJ2-7; TRBD2 matches at 10 bases. Germline lookup yields CDR1 DFQATT and CDR2 SNEGSKA (reference sequence). With V trimmed by 0 bases and J by 5 bases, 7 bases remained unmatched. CDR3 length: 15 residues. CDR3 DNA sequence: TGCAGTGCTAGAGATCCCTTCGGGACTAGCGACGAGCAGTACTTC. This encodes CSARDPFGTSDEQYF.

J is TRBJ2-2 and V is TRBV10-1, with 8 bases that match TRBD2. The germline V gene encodes CDR1 WNHNN and CDR2 SYGVQD (reference sequence). Trimming cost V 3 bases and J 3 bases; bases outside gene matches: 0. The CDR3 runs 14 residues. The CDR3 sequence: CASSEAGDTGELFF. For the CDR3, the DNA is TGCGCCAGCAGTGAAGCGGGGGACACCGGGGAGCTGTTTTTT.